These 21 T cell receptor beta chains came from one sample sequenced in a study of blood T cell repertoires in COVID-19 (dated by TCRdb to between 2020 and 2021). The method behind the library was the immunoSEQ multiplex PCR assay. TCRdb re-hosts the immuneACCESS table, in-frame sequences only. Its copies lack some clones; in the studies checked, an unresolved V gene accounts for under half of them, and the cause for the rest is not known. The sample table holds more than 200,000 clones, of which roughly 87% were seen once. The ten biggest clones cover roughly 3% of the sample. Sequenced: peripheral blood. The receptors were gathered from a man aged 18 to 30 with active or convalescent COVID-19.

The genes are TRBV7-6 and TRBJ1-5; 7 bases are a match to TRBD1. Trimming at V came to 1 base and at J to 3 bases, leaving 3 bases not matched to a gene. CDR3 size: 15 residues. Germline V gene lookup returns CDR1 SGHVS and CDR2 FNYEAQ. CDR3 region: CASSLGTGDNQPQHF. The CDR3 nucleotides are TGTGCCAGCAGCTTAGGCACAGGGGACAATCAGCCCCAGCATTTT.

Note on this clone: This same CDR3 is encoded by further DNA sequences in the sample. V gene TRBV11-3 combines with J gene TRBJ1-1, with TRBD1 identical over 7 bases. CDR1 SGHNT and CDR2 YENEEA come from the germline V gene. V dropped 8 bases and J dropped 5; count of bases not matched to a gene: 8. The CDR3 length is 13 residues. The CDR3 spells CASSRTGGTEAFF. DNA of the CDR3: TGTGCCAGCTCCCGGACAGGTGGGACTGAAGCTTTCTTT.

This rearrangement joins TRBV2 to TRBJ1-1, with D tentatively TRBD1 (6 bases). V lost 3 bases to trimming and J lost 7 bases, with 9 bases between them. CDR3 size: 12 residues. Germline V lookup: CDR1 SNHLY, CDR2 FYNNEI. CDR3 region: CASSDRGFEAFF. The CDR3 DNA reads TGTGCCAGCAGTGACAGGGGATTTGAAGCTTTCTTT.

The chain carries TRBV13 and TRBJ2-7; 10 bases fit TRBD1. This CDR3 is 15 amino acids long. The V gene end was trimmed by 4 bases and the J gene end by 3 bases; junction bases not matched to a gene: 6. CDR1 and CDR2 from the germline V gene are PRHDT and FYEKMQ (reference sequence). The CDR3 protein is CASSSDRGTGYEQYF. CDR3 DNA: TGTGCCAGCAGCTCGGACAGGGGGACGGGCTACGAGCAGTACTTC. The whole variable domain, remainder taken from reference TRBV13 and TRBJ2-7, is AAGVIQSPRHLIKEKRETATLKCYPIPRHDTVYWYQQGPGQDPQFLISFYEKMQSDKGSIPDRFSAQQFSDYHSELNMSSLELGDSALYFCASSSDRGTGYEQYFGPGTRLTVT.

The chain uses TRBV9 and TRBJ2-7, with 8 positions matching TRBD2. Germline loops: CDR1 SGDLS, CDR2 YYNGEE. J gave up 1 base and V 0 bases, and 9 bases lay outside the gene matches. The CDR3 has 17 amino acids. CDR3 in DNA: TGTGCCAGCAGCGTAGATTCGGGACTAGAGGGATCCTACGAGCAGTACTTC. It codes for CASSVDSGLEGSYEQYF.

The rearrangement uses TRBV28 and TRBJ1-2; 9 nucleotides align to TRBD1. This CDR3 has 14 amino acids. Germline-derived CDR1 and CDR2 are MDHEN and SYDVKM. V gave up 6 bases and J gave up 6 bases; unmatched junction bases: 8. The CDR3 DNA follows: TGTGCCAGCAGCCCTCCGGGACAGGGTGATGGCTACACCTTC. It encodes CASSPPGQGDGYTF.

The chain joins TRBV5-1 to TRBJ2-2, with D perhaps TRBD1 (5 bases). V gave up 4 bases and J gave up 4 bases, with 14 bases separating them. CDR3 length: 15 amino acids. Germline loops: CDR1 SGHRS, CDR2 YFSETQ. The CDR3 protein is CASSLRASGTGELFF. CDR3 sequence (DNA): TGCGCCAGCAGCCTCAGGGCTTCGGGCACCGGGGAGCTGTTTTTT.

The chain has TRBV5-4 and TRBJ2-7, with TRBD1 identical over 8 bases. V dropped 0 bases and J dropped 5; count of bases not matched to a gene: 10. The CDR3 spans 16 residues. Germline V gives CDR1 SGHNT, CDR2 YYREEE (reference sequence). CDR3 region: CASSLGQGRAKDEQYF. As DNA, the CDR3 is TGTGCCAGCAGCTTGGGACAGGGGCGGGCAAAGGACGAGCAGTACTTC. The whole variable domain, remainder taken from reference TRBV5-4 and TRBJ2-7, is ETGVTQSPTHLIKTRGQQVTLRCSSQSGHNTVSWYQQALGQGPQFIFQYYREEENGRGNFPPRFSGLQFPNYSSELNVNALELDDSALYLCASSLGQGRAKDEQYFGPGTRLTVT.

V gene TRBV6-5 combines with J gene TRBJ2-5; TRBD1 is a possible D gene (6 bases). V was cut by 6 bases and J by 2 bases, with 16 bases left in between. Germline CDR1 is MNHEY and CDR2 is SVGAGI. There are 15 residues in the CDR3. DNA for the CDR3: TGTGCCAGCAGCAGGGGTTCGGACAGACAAGAGACCCAGTACTTC. Amino acid sequence: CASSRGSDRQETQYF.

This chain links TRBV18 with TRBJ2-2; no definite D call. The V end lost 0 bases, the J end lost 1 base, and 6 bases lay between the germline ends. The CDR3 runs to 15 residues. Looked up from germline, CDR1 is KGHSH and CDR2 is LQKENI. CDR3 sequence reads: CASSPPSWNTGELFF. The CDR3 DNA follows: TGTGCCAGCTCACCACCGTCCTGGAACACCGGGGAGCTGTTTTTT. Full variable domain (outside the CDR3, taken from reference TRBV18 and TRBJ2-2): NAGVMQNPRHLVRRRGQEARLRCSPMKGHSHVYWYRQLPEEGLKFMVYLQKENIIDESGMPKERFSAEFPKEGPSILRIQQVVRGDSAAYFCASSPPSWNTGELFFGEGSRLTVL.

The CDR3 bases are TGTGCCAGCAGCGCGACCGCGGCTCAAGAGACCCAGTACTTC. It codes for CASSATAAQETQYF. The chain uses TRBV9 and TRBJ2-5; D remains ambiguous. Trimming took off 3 bases at V and 2 bases at J, with 11 bases between the two ends. The CDR3 contains 14 residues. CDR1 and CDR2 (germline): SGDLS, YYNGEE.

The V gene is TRBV19, the J gene TRBJ2-7, with TRBD2 matching 8 bases. The CDR3 length is 12 residues. Germline CDR1 LNHDA, CDR2 SQIVND (reference sequence). The V segment lost 5 bases and the J segment 7 bases; nucleotides outside the gene matches: 4. The CDR3: CASSGSGVEQYF. The CDR3, as DNA: TGTGCCAGTAGTGGTAGCGGGGTTGAGCAGTACTTC.

This rearrangement joins TRBV27 to TRBJ2-1; TRBD1 agrees at 7 bases. CDR3 length: 16 amino acids. V was pared by 4 bases and J by 1 base, with 7 bases of the junction left unmatched. CDR1 is MNHEY, CDR2 SMNVEV, per germline (reference sequence). Here the CDR3 DNA reads TGTGCCAGCAGTTCCGCCGACAGGGTGTCCTACAATGAGCAGTTCTTC. It yields the protein CASSSADRVSYNEQFF.

The chain combines TRBV6-1 with TRBJ1-1; unclear D gene. In germline, CDR1 is MNHNS, CDR2 SASEGT. The V end was cut by 2 bases, the J end by 5 bases, with 12 bases between. The CDR3 has 14 residues. The CDR3 protein is CASSEFRVRTEAFF. The CDR3 coding sequence is TGTGCCAGCAGTGAATTTCGGGTGAGAACTGAAGCTTTCTTT.

The chain has TRBV10-3 and TRBJ2-3; a possible D gene is TRBD2 (6 bases). The germline V gene encodes CDR1 ENHRY and CDR2 SYGVKD. The length of the CDR3 is 11 residues. The V gene lost 5 bases and the J gene lost 6 bases, with 6 bases spanning the gap. CDR3 in amino acids: CAISRGDTQYF. CDR3 DNA sequence: TGTGCCATCAGTCGGGGGGATACGCAGTATTTT.

The chain recombines TRBV18 with TRBJ2-7, with D perhaps TRBD1 (6 bases). CDR1 is KGHSH and CDR2 is LQKENI in the germline V gene. This CDR3 comprises 14 residues. Trimming removed 1 base from V and 4 bases from J, with 11 bases in between. The CDR3 sequence is CASSPLDSSYEQYF. The CDR3, as DNA: TGTGCCAGCTCACCACTGGACAGTTCGTACGAGCAGTACTTC.

The chain is built from TRBV15 and TRBJ1-4; possible D gene TRBD1, 5 bases. Germline V CDR1 and CDR2: LNHNV, YYDKDF (reference sequence). CDR3 size: 20 residues. V lost 0 bases and J lost 0, with 20 bases in between. The CDR3 sequence is CATSRDLIGEGRATNEKLFF. CDR3 nucleotides: TGTGCCACCAGCAGAGATCTGATCGGGGAGGGGAGGGCAACTAATGAAAAACTGTTTTTT.

The chain links TRBV18 to TRBJ1-1; 8 nucleotides match TRBD1. Trimming at V came to 8 bases and at J to 3 bases, leaving 14 bases not matched to a gene. The CDR3 contains 16 residues. The germline gives CDR1 KGHSH, CDR2 LQKENI. The chain's CDR3 is CASPQPGRGQDTEAFF. The CDR3 DNA reads as TGTGCCAGCCCCCAGCCTGGCAGGGGGCAGGACACTGAAGCTTTCTTT.

This chain joins TRBV28 and TRBJ2-1; D is undetermined. Between the trimmed V and J ends, which lost 8 bases and 6 bases, there was a span of 14 bases. The CDR3 length is 13 residues. The germline CDR1 and CDR2 sequences are MDHEN and SYDVKM. The CDR3 nucleotides are TGTGCCAGCGGTCCAGCCCGGGTCAATGAGCAGTTCTTC. Amino acids: CASGPARVNEQFF.

The chain links TRBV27 to TRBJ1-2; D might be TRBD1 (6 bases). The CDR3 covers 17 residues. Looked up from germline, CDR1 is MNHEY and CDR2 is SMNVEV (reference sequence). Deletions cut 3 bases from V and 5 bases from J, with 22 bases between. For the CDR3, the DNA is TGTGCCAGCAGTTTTAGAGAATCGCAGGGGATACGGTATGGCTACACCTTC. Translating gives CASSFRESQGIRYGYTF.

The CDR3 here is CASSAVEAGGVNEQFF. DNA for the CDR3: TGTGCCAGCAGCGCCGTAGAAGCGGGGGGAGTCAATGAGCAGTTCTTC. V gene TRBV7-2 combines with J gene TRBJ2-1, with 9 bases matching TRBD2. CDR3 length equals 16 residues. V shed 5 bases, J shed 6 bases, and the junction held 11 bases outside the gene matches. Germline-derived CDR1 and CDR2 are SGHTA and FQGNSA.